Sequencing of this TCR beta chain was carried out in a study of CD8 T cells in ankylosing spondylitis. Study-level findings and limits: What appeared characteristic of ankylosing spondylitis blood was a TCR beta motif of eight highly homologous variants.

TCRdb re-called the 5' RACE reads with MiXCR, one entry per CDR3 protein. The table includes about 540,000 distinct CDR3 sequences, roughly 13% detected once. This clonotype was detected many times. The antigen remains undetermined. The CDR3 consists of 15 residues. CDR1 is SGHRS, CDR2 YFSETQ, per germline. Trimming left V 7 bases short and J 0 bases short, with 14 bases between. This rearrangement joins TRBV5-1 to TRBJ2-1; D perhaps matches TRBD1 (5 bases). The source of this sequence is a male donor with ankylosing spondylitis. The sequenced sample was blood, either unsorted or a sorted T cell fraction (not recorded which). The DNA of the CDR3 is TGCGCCAGCCAAACACAGGCACTCTCCTACAATGAGCAGTTCTTC. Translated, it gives CASQTQALSYNEQFF.